The source of this T cell receptor beta chain is a study of shared clonotypes between healthy human individuals. Study in general: With ages of 18 to 49, the donors were two women and three men.

The authors distributed each subset's genomic DNA evenly over several immunoSEQ plates. This table comes from immunoSEQ multiplex PCR, and its TCRdb copy is limited to in-frame clones, with some not included. Here the sample spans 1,400,000 or so clones, approximately 98.5% being singletons. The CDR3 contains 13 residues. The V gene end was trimmed by 3 bases and the J gene end by 4 bases; junction bases not matched to a gene: 1. Looked up from germline, CDR1 is KGHSH and CDR2 is LQKENI. V usage is TRBV18 and J usage is TRBJ2-3, with TRBD2 matching 7 bases. The sequenced material came from naive CD4+ T cells sorted from blood. Subset of the sample: CD45RA+ positively selected. The source is a young man in good health. The CDR3 spells CASSPTSSDTQYF. As DNA, the CDR3 is TGTGCCAGCTCACCGACTAGCTCAGATACGCAGTATTTT.